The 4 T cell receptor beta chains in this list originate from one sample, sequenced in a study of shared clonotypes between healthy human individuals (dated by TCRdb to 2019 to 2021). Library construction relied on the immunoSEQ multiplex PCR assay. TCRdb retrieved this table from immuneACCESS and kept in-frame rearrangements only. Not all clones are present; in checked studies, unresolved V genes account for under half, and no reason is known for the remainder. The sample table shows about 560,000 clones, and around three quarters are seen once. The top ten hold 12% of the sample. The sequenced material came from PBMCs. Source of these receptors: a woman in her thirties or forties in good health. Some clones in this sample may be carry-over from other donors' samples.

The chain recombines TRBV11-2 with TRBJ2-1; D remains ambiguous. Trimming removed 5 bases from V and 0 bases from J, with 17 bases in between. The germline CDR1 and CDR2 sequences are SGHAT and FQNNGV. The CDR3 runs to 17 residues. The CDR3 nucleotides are TGTGCCAGCAGCGCAAAAAGGCTACCGAGCTCCTACAATGAGCAGTTCTTC. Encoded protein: CASSAKRLPSSYNEQFF.

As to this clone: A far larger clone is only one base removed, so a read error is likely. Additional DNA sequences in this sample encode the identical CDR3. CDR3 sequence (DNA): TGTGCCAGCAGCTTACAGGGCAGGAACACTGAAGCTTTCTTT. Amino acids: CASSLQGRNTEAFF. J is TRBJ1-1 and V is TRBV7-9, with a tentative D call TRBD1 (5 bases). V was clipped by 2 bases and J by 1 base, with 8 bases between them. CDR1 and CDR2 from the germline V gene are SEHNR and FQNEAQ (reference sequence). This CDR3 spans 14 amino acids. Together with reference TRBV7-9 and TRBJ1-1, the CDR3 gives the full variable domain: DTGVSQNPRHKITKRGQNVTFRCDPISEHNRLYWYRQTLGQGPEFLTYFQNEAQLEKSRLLSDRFSAERPKGSFSTLEIQRTEQGDSAMYLCASSLQGRNTEAFFGQGTRLTVV.

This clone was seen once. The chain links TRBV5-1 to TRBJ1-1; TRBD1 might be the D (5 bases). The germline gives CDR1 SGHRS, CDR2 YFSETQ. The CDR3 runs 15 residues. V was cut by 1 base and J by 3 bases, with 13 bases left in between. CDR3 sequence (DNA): TGCGCCAGCAGCTTGATCGGGGGTGGGTACACTGAAGCTTTCTTT. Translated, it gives CASSLIGGGYTEAFF.

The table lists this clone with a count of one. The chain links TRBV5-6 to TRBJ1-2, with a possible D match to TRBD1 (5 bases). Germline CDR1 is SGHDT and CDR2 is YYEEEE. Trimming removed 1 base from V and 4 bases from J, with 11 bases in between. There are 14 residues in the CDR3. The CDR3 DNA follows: TGTGCCAGCAGCTTGAGGGCAGGGTCCTATGGCTACACCTTC. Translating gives CASSLRAGSYGYTF.